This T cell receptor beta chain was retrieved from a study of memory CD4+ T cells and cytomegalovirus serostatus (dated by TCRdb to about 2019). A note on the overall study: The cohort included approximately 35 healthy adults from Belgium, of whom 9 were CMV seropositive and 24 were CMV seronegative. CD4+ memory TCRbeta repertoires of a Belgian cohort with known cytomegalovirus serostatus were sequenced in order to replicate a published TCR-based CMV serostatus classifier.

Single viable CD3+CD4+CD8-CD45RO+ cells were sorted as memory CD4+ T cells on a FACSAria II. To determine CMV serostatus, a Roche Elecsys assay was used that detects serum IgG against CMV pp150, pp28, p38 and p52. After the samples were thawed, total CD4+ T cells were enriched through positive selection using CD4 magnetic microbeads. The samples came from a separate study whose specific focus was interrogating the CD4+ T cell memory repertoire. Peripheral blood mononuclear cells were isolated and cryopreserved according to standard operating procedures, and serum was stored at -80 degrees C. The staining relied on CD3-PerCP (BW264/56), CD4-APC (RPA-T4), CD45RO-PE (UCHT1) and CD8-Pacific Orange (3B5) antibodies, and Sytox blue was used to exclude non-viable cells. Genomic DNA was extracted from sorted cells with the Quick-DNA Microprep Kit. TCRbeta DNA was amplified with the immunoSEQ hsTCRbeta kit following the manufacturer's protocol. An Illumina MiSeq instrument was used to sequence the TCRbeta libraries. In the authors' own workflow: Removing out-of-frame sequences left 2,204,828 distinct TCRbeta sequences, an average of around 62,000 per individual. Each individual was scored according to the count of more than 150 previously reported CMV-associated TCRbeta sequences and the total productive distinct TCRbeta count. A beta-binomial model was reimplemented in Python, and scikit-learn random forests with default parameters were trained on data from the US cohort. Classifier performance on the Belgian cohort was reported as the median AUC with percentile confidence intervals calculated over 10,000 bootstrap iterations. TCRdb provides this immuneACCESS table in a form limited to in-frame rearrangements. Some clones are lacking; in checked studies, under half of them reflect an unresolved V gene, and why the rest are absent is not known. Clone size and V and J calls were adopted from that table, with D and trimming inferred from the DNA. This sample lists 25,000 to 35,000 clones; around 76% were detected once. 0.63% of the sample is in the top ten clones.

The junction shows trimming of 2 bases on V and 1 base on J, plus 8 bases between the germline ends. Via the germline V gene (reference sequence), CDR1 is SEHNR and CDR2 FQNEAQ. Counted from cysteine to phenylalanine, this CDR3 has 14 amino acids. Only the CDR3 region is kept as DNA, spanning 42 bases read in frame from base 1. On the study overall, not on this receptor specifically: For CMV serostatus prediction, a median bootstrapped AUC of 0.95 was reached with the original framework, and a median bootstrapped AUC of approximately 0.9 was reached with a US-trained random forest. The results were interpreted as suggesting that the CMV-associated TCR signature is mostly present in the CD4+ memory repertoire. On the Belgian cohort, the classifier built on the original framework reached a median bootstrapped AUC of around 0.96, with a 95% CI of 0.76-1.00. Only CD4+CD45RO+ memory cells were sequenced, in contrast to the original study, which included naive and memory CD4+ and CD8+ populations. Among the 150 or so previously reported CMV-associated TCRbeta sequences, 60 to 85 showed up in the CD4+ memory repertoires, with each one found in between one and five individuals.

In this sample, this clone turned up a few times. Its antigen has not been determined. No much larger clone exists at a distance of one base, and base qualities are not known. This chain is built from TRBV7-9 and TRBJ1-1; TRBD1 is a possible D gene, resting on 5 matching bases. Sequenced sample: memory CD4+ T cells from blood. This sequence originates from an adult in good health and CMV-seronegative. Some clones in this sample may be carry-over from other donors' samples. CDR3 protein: CASSLKGPNTEAFF. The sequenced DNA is TGTGCCAGCAGCTTAAAGGGACCGAACACTGAAGCTTTCTTT.